This T cell receptor (beta chain) originates from a study of shared clonotypes between healthy human individuals. The data were produced by immunoSEQ multiplex PCR, yet TCRdb's version contains in-frame clones alone and is incomplete. In the table there are 2 million to 2.5 million clones, almost 96% of which are singletons. Germline CDR1 is MNHNS and CDR2 is SASEGT. The V end was cut by 7 bases, the J end by 2 bases, with 12 bases between. This CDR3 is built from 14 residues. The chain employs TRBV6-1 and TRBJ1-5, with unresolved D. The source of this sequence is a man younger than 35 in good health. Sequencing was done on a sample of naive CD4+ T cells sorted from blood. Subset reported: CD45RA+ positively selected. This CDR3 is CASTRVSGNQPQHF. CDR3 bases: TGTGCCAGCACGAGGGTATCAGGCAATCAGCCCCAGCATTTT.